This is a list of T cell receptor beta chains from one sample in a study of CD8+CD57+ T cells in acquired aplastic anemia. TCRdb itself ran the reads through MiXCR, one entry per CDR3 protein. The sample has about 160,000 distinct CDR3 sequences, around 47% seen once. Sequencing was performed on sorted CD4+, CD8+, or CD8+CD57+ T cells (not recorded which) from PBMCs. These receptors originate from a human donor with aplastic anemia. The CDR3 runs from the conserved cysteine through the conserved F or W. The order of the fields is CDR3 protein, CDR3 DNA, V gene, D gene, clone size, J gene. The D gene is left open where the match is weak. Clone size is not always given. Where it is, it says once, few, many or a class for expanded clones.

CASSIGLAGANEQFF	TGTGCCAGTAGTATAGGCCTAGCGGGAGCCAATGAGCAGTTCTTC	TRBV19	TRBD2	once	TRBJ2-1
CASSFGTGGPYEQYF	TGCGCCAGCAGCTTCGGGACAGGGGGCCCCTACGAGCAGTACTTC	TRBV5-1	TRBD1	many	TRBJ2-7
CASSLGVAEETQYF	TGTGCCAGCAGCTTGGGGGTCGCCGAAGAGACCCAGTACTTC	TRBV5-5	-	many	TRBJ2-5
CASSARQGTDRYNEQFF	TGTGCCAGCAGCGCCAGACAGGGCACCGATCGCTACAATGAGCAGTTCTTC	TRBV9	TRBD1	many	TRBJ2-1
CSVGKGVNTEAFF	TGCAGCGTTGGGAAGGGAGTGAACACTGAAGCTTTCTTT	TRBV29-1	-	-	TRBJ1-1
CASSYTGVEQYF	TGTGCCAGCAGCTACACAGGGGTCGAGCAGTACTTC	TRBV7-2	TRBD1	-	TRBJ2-7
CATSEGQETQYF	TGTGCCACCAGTGAAGGGCAAGAGACCCAGTACTTC	TRBV24-1	-	-	TRBJ2-5
CSVDAGYYGYTF	TGCAGCGTAGACGCAGGATACTATGGCTACACCTTC	TRBV29-1	-	-	TRBJ1-2
CASTTGIGAGELFF	TGCGCCAGTACTACAGGGATAGGCGCCGGGGAGCTGTTTTTT	TRBV5-1	-	many	TRBJ2-2
CASTPRGDSPLHF	TGTGCCAGCACCCCGAGGGGCGATTCACCCCTCCACTTT	TRBV12-3/TRBV12-4	-	-	TRBJ1-6
CASGTGDQPQHF	TGTGCCAGCGGGACAGGGGATCAGCCCCAGCATTTT	TRBV2	TRBD1	-	TRBJ1-5
CATSRGTSGRRIDEQYF	TGTGCCACCAGCAGAGGGACTAGCGGGAGGCGTATCGACGAGCAGTACTTC	TRBV15	TRBD2	-	TRBJ2-7
CAISELKAGGYNHSGYTF	TGTGCCATCAGTGAGTTGAAGGCAGGGGGCTATAATCATTCTGGCTACACCTTC	TRBV10-3	TRBD1	many	TRBJ1-2
CASTTGLNYEQYF	TGTGCCAGCACCACCGGCCTTAACTACGAGCAGTACTTC	TRBV6-1	-	many	TRBJ2-7
CASSVAGGRTGELFF	TGTGCCAGCAGCGTAGCGGGGGGGCGCACCGGGGAGCTGTTTTTT	TRBV10-3	TRBD2	-	TRBJ2-2
CASSLTSGRLADTQYF	TGTGCCAGCAGCTTGACTAGCGGGAGATTGGCAGATACGCAGTATTTT	TRBV7-9	TRBD2	many	TRBJ2-3
CASDRVGGETQYF	TGTGCCAGCGACAGGGTCGGAGGAGAGACCCAGTACTTC	TRBV2	TRBD1	-	TRBJ2-5
CASSWGLDTDTQYF	TGTGCCAGCAGCTGGGGACTAGACACAGATACGCAGTATTTT	TRBV7-8	TRBD2	many	TRBJ2-3
CAWSGQVNTEAFF	TGTGCCTGGAGCGGACAGGTGAACACTGAAGCTTTCTTT	TRBV30	TRBD1	-	TRBJ1-1
CASNPGGENTEAFF	TGTGCCAGTAACCCGGGAGGCGAGAACACTGAAGCTTTCTTT	TRBV19	-	-	TRBJ1-1
CASSLLQAGWYEQYF	TGCGCCAGCAGCTTGTTACAGGCGGGGTGGTACGAGCAGTACTTC	TRBV5-1	-	-	TRBJ2-7
CASSVDSAQPQHF	TGTGCCAGCAGCGTAGACAGCGCTCAGCCCCAGCATTTT	TRBV9	-	many	TRBJ1-5
CASSEEWGFGYTF	TGTGCCAGCAGTGAAGAATGGGGCTTTGGCTACACCTTC	TRBV25-1	-	-	TRBJ1-2
CASSVGRGPYEQYF	TGTGCCAGCAGTGTAGGACGGGGGCCCTACGAGCAGTACTTC	TRBV25-1	-	-	TRBJ2-7
CASSYGAGGKQPQHF	TGTGCCAGCAGTTACGGGGCAGGGGGAAAACAGCCCCAGCATTTT	TRBV10-3	TRBD1	-	TRBJ1-5
CSVEVFADTERFF	TGCAGCGTTGAAGTTTTTGCCGACACTGAGCGGTTCTTC	TRBV29-1	-	few	TRBJ2-1
CASRVAETYYNEQFF	TGTGCCAGCAGGGTAGCGGAGACATACTACAATGAGCAGTTCTTC	TRBV6-1	-	few	TRBJ2-1
CSSLMGGASTEAFF	TGCAGCTCGCTAATGGGCGGTGCGAGCACTGAAGCTTTCTTT	TRBV20-1	-	few	TRBJ1-1
CASSGLDRVNGYTF	TGTGCCAGTAGTGGTCTGGACAGGGTAAATGGCTACACCTTC	TRBV19	TRBD1	once	TRBJ1-2
CASSPGTGVRNTIYF	TGTGCCAGCAGTCCCGGGACAGGGGTTAGAAACACCATATATTTT	TRBV12-3/TRBV12-4	TRBD1	many	TRBJ1-3
CASSIGQGANYGYTF	TGTGCCAGCAGCATCGGACAGGGGGCTAACTATGGCTACACCTTC	TRBV9	TRBD1	few	TRBJ1-2
CASMDTGELFF	TGTGCCAGCATGGACACCGGGGAGCTGTTTTTT	TRBV3-1	-	-	TRBJ2-2
CASSMGRKETQYF	TGTGCCAGTAGTATGGGCCGGAAAGAGACCCAGTACTTC	TRBV19	-	-	TRBJ2-5
CSARRGTGIYSNQPQHF	TGCAGTGCTAGAAGAGGGACAGGGATTTATAGCAATCAGCCCCAGCATTTT	TRBV20-1	TRBD1	-	TRBJ1-5
CASSIEGRARKDTQYF	TGTGCCAGTAGTATCGAAGGCAGGGCTAGGAAAGATACGCAGTATTTT	TRBV19	-	-	TRBJ2-3
CASSEYGGEQYF	TGTGCCAGCAGTGAATATGGTGGTGAGCAGTACTTC	TRBV25-1	-	-	TRBJ2-7